The 19 T cell receptor beta chains given below trace back to one sample, sequenced in a study of cytomegalovirus exposure and HLA in healthy donors. The study ran its PCR with 60 Vbeta and 13 Jbeta primers. The table came from immunoSEQ multiplex PCR; TCRdb's copy has only in-frame clones and leaves some out. The sample yields about 150,000 clones, 65% to 80% seen once. Sequenced input: PBMCs. Receptors were obtained from a man between 35 and 55 years old in good health and CMV-seropositive.

V gene TRBV5-6 combines with J gene TRBJ2-5; D is undetermined. The CDR3 consists of 11 residues. Looked up from germline, CDR1 is SGHDT and CDR2 is YYEEEE. Trimming cost V 0 bases and J 7 bases, with 4 bases left between them. CDR3 bases: TGTGCCAGCAGCTTGGTGAGGACCCAGTACTTC. It is translated as CASSLVRTQYF.

This clone was found a few times. The rearrangement uses TRBV9 and TRBJ2-5; D possibly corresponds to TRBD2 (6 bases). The end of the DNA aligns better with TRBJ2-7, so the J call may be wrong. In germline, CDR1 is SGDLS, CDR2 YYNGEE. This CDR3 is built from 13 residues. The CDR3 DNA sequence: TGTGCCAGCAGCGACCAAACTAGCAACGAGCAGTACTTC. The encoded protein is CASSDQTSNEQYF.

The chain combines TRBV5-6 with TRBJ1-3, with D perhaps matching TRBD1 (6 bases). Germline-derived CDR1 and CDR2 are SGHDT and YYEEEE. V was pared by 4 bases and J by 6 bases, with 17 bases between. CDR3 length: 15 amino acids. In DNA form, the CDR3 reads TGTGCCAGCAGCGGTCCAGGGGCCGCAGAAAACACCATATATTTT. As protein: CASSGPGAAENTIYF.

V and J are TRBV5-5 and TRBJ2-1, with TRBD2 as a possible D gene (6 bases). In germline, CDR1 is SGHKS, CDR2 YYEKEE (reference sequence). Between the trimmed V and J ends, which lost 3 bases and 10 bases, there was a span of 14 bases. The CDR3 is 13 amino acids. Here the CDR3 reads CASSSVSSGEQFF. Written as DNA, the CDR3 is TGTGCCAGCAGCTCAGTCTCGAGCGGGGAGCAGTTCTTC.

This clone was detected only once. The chain links TRBV29-1 to TRBJ1-2; 9 nucleotides agree with TRBD1. This CDR3 contains 12 residues. Germline V lookup: CDR1 SQVTM, CDR2 ANQGSEA. After removal of 5 bases from V and 8 bases from J, the junction contained 6 bases not matched to a gene. CDR3 bases: TGCAGCGTTCTGGGACAGGGTTACGGCTACACCTTC. The encoded protein is CSVLGQGYGYTF.

The chain combines TRBV4-1 with TRBJ2-6, with D perhaps matching TRBD2 (5 bases). V shed 3 bases and J shed 1 base, with 7 bases lying between them. Germline loops: CDR1 MGHRA, CDR2 YSYEKL. This CDR3 has 15 residues. The CDR3 nucleotides are TGCGCCAGCAGCCACGGGGAGTCTGGGGCCAACGTCCTGACTTTC. Amino acid sequence: CASSHGESGANVLTF.

The chain employs TRBV4-2 and TRBJ1-1; D is uncertain. V was clipped by 0 bases and J by 11 bases, with 7 bases between them. Germline values: CDR1 LGHNA, CDR2 YNFKEQ. The CDR3 consists of 11 residues. CDR3 bases: TGTGCCAGCAGCCAAGATCTAAAGGCTTTCTTT. It specifies CASSQDLKAFF.

The gene calls are TRBV4-2 and TRBJ1-1, with D tentatively TRBD1 (5 bases). V was cut by 3 bases and J by 3 bases, with 11 bases left in between. Per the germline V gene, CDR1 is LGHNA and CDR2 is YNFKEQ. The CDR3 covers 14 residues. The CDR3 spells CASSHYGGDTEAFF. As DNA, the CDR3 is TGTGCCAGCAGCCATTATGGGGGGGACACTGAAGCTTTCTTT.

The gene calls are TRBV5-6 and TRBJ2-3; the D is unclear. Germline CDR1 is SGHDT and CDR2 is YYEEEE. V dropped 4 bases and J dropped 2 bases, with 8 bases sitting between them. The CDR3 is 13 residues long. The CDR3 loop is CASSLRYTDTQYF. The CDR3 DNA is TGTGCCAGCAGCCTCCGCTACACAGATACGCAGTATTTT.

The chain carries TRBV4-1 and TRBJ2-3; TRBD2 agrees at 13 bases. The CDR3 runs to 16 residues. Germline V gene data show CDR1 as MGHRA and CDR2 as YSYEKL. V shed 4 bases and J 2 bases; nucleotides not matched to a gene: 3. The chain's CDR3 is CASSRGLAGNTDTQYF. The CDR3 DNA reads as TGCGCCAGCAGCCGGGGACTAGCGGGAAACACAGATACGCAGTATTTT.

This clone was counted once. V gene TRBV9 combines with J gene TRBJ2-1; possibly TRBD2 for D (6 bases). Trimming pared 0 bases from V and 4 bases from J, leaving 11 bases between. The CDR3 is 15 residues long. Germline V gene data show CDR1 as SGDLS and CDR2 as YYNGEE. CDR3 coding DNA: TGTGCCAGCAGCGTAGTAGGAGGGAAGTACAATGAGCAGTTCTTC. As protein: CASSVVGGKYNEQFF. Supplemented by reference TRBV9 and TRBJ2-1, the full variable domain reads DSGVTQTPKHLITATGQRVTLRCSPRSGDLSVYWYQQSLDQGLQFLIQYYNGEERAKGNILERFSAQQFPDLHSELNLSSLELGDSALYFCASSVVGGKYNEQFFGPGTRLTVL.

This clone was seen more than once but under ten times. CDR3 DNA: TGCGCCAGCAGCTTTACGCCGGGACTAGCGGGGTATGAGCAGTTCTTC. Protein: CASSFTPGLAGYEQFF. This chain uses TRBV5-1 with TRBJ2-1; 13 bases fit TRBD2. Looked up from germline, CDR1 is SGHRS and CDR2 is YFSETQ. V was clipped by 2 bases and J by 8 bases; unmatched bases: 7. The CDR3 is made up of 16 amino acids. Supplemented by reference TRBV5-1 and TRBJ2-1, the full variable domain reads KAGVTQTPRYLIKTRGQQVTLSCSPISGHRSVSWYQQTPGQGLQFLFEYFSETQRNKGNFPGRFSGRQFSNSRSEMNVSTLELGDSALYLCASSFTPGLAGYEQFFGPGTRLTVL.

This chain connects TRBV2 to TRBJ1-6; a possible D gene is TRBD1 (5 bases). V was shortened by 6 bases and J by 10 bases, with 10 bases between the two germline ends. The CDR3 is 12 residues long. Germline V gene sequence: CDR1 SNHLY, CDR2 FYNNEI. CDR3 protein: CASRDTNSPLHF. The CDR3 DNA follows: TGTGCCAGCAGGGACACTAACTCACCCCTCCACTTT.

V usage is TRBV18 and J usage is TRBJ2-7; weak D call: TRBD2 (5 bases). Trimming took off 2 bases at V and 7 bases at J, with 9 bases between the two ends. The CDR3 length is 12 residues. Germline V gene sequence: CDR1 KGHSH, CDR2 LQKENI. CDR3 coding DNA: TGTGCCAGCTCACCAGGAGGTGAAGAGCAGTACTTC. It yields the protein CASSPGGEEQYF.

This clone turned up a few times. The rearrangement uses TRBV28 and TRBJ1-5; TRBD1 matches 9 bases. J lost 2 bases, V lost 5 bases, and 7 bases had no gene match. Germline V gene lookup returns CDR1 MDHEN and CDR2 SYDVKM. The CDR3 consists of 16 residues. For the CDR3, the DNA is TGTGCCAGCAGTCGACAGGGGGGAGGTGGCAATCAGCCCCAGCATTTT. Translating it yields CASSRQGGGGNQPQHF.

The chain has TRBV18 and TRBJ2-5; D is unclear. Germline V gene lookup returns CDR1 KGHSH and CDR2 LQKENI. This CDR3 contains 13 residues. V was shortened by 1 base and J by 5 bases, with 8 bases between the two germline ends. CDR3 sequence: CASSPLVDETQYF. CDR3 DNA sequence: TGTGCCAGCTCACCACTAGTAGATGAGACCCAGTACTTC.

Concerning this clone: Other nucleotide sequences from this sample produce the same CDR3. V is TRBV18 and J is TRBJ1-1; no definite D call. V was pared by 2 bases and J by 1 base, with 5 bases between. The germline gives CDR1 KGHSH, CDR2 LQKENI. The length of the CDR3 is 13 residues. The CDR3 is CASSPGRNTEAFF. CDR3 sequence (DNA): TGTGCCAGCTCACCAGGGAGGAACACTGAAGCTTTCTTT.

In its sample, this clone was seen a few times. The chain is built from TRBV18 and TRBJ2-7; 7 positions match TRBD1. The CDR3 is made up of 12 amino acids. J was trimmed by 4 bases and V by 5 bases; bases with no gene match: 2. Germline-derived CDR1 and CDR2 are KGHSH and LQKENI. Here the CDR3 reads CASSSTGYEQYF. The CDR3 bases are TGTGCCAGCTCATCGACAGGGTACGAGCAGTACTTC.

J is TRBJ1-5 and V is TRBV5-4; 8 bases agree with TRBD1. CDR1 is SGHNT and CDR2 is YYREEE in the germline V gene (reference sequence). The CDR3 is 15 residues long. V shed 0 bases, J shed 2 bases, and the junction held 1 base outside the gene matches. CDR3 residues: CASSLGGQGNQPQHF. The DNA for the CDR3 is TGTGCCAGCAGCTTGGGGGGACAGGGCAATCAGCCCCAGCATTTT.